A selection of T cell receptor beta chains follows, all from one sample in a study of cytomegalovirus exposure and HLA in healthy donors. Libraries were prepared by immunoSEQ multiplex PCR; TCRdb keeps only in-frame clonotypes and omits some of them. This sample's table has roughly 190,000 clones. Sample: PBMCs. Every receptor here comes from a man aged 30 to 39 in good health and CMV-seronegative. Both conserved end residues are part of each CDR3. D genes are given only for firm matches.

v_call	j_call	d_call	cdr3_nt	cdr3_aa
TRBV5-4	TRBJ1-1	-	TGTGCCAGCAGCTTGGTGTACAGGGCCGACACTGAAGCTTTCTTT	CASSLVYRADTEAFF
TRBV6-4	TRBJ1-2	-	TGTGCCAGCTCCAGCGGAGGGTATGGCTACACCTTC	CASSSGGYGYTF
TRBV9	TRBJ2-5	TRBD2	TGTGCCAGCAGCGAGACTAGCGGGGTACAAGAGACCCAGTACTTC	CASSETSGVQETQYF
TRBV2	TRBJ2-7	-	TGTGCCAGCAGTGTGGGGAGTGGGTCCTACGAGCAGTACTTC	CASSVGSGSYEQYF
TRBV11-3	TRBJ2-7	-	TGTGCCAGCAGCGCGAAAGTGAGCTACGAGCAGTACTTC	CASSAKVSYEQYF
TRBV6-5	TRBJ2-7	-	TGTGCCAGCAGTTACTCGGTCGTTAGCGGAGGTTACGAGCAGTACTTC	CASSYSVVSGGYEQYF
TRBV5-5	TRBJ2-7	TRBD1	TGTGCCAGCAGCCGCAGGGACAGGGATCTGTTCGAGCAGTACTTC	CASSRRDRDLFEQYF
TRBV19	TRBJ2-1	TRBD2	TGTGCCAGTAAGATGGGACTAGCGGGGGTTGGGGATGAGCAGTTCTTC	CASKMGLAGVGDEQFF
TRBV5-6	TRBJ1-2	-	TGTGCCAGCAGCTTGGGGGCGCCGTTCCCCTATGGCTACACCTTC	CASSLGAPFPYGYTF
TRBV30	TRBJ2-1	TRBD2	TGTGCCTGGAGCCCGGGACTATCGGCCTACAATGAGCAGTTCTTC	CAWSPGLSAYNEQFF
TRBV5-6	TRBJ1-5	TRBD1	TGTGCCAGCAGCCGTACAGGGGATCCCGAGGGCAATCAGCCCCAGCATTTT	CASSRTGDPEGNQPQHF
TRBV2	TRBJ2-2	TRBD2	TGTGCCAGCCGCAGACTAGCGGGAGGGCCAAGCACCGGGGAGCTGTTTTTT	CASRRLAGGPSTGELFF
TRBV5-1	TRBJ2-7	-	TGCGCCAGCAGCTTGGGTGGGCTCCCGGCAGACGAGCAGTACTTC	CASSLGGLPADEQYF
TRBV29-1	TRBJ1-3	-	TGCAGCGTTGTTAGTCAGGGTCCTGGAAACACCATATATTTT	CSVVSQGPGNTIYF
TRBV4-1	TRBJ2-1	-	TGCGCCAGCAGCCTTACCCTAGGGGATGAGCAGTTCTTC	CASSLTLGDEQFF
TRBV9	TRBJ2-2	-	TGTGCCAGCAGGCGATTAGCGGACACCGGGGAGCTGTTTTTT	CASRRLADTGELFF
TRBV6-6	TRBJ2-1	-	TGTGCCAGTGCCCGGGGGAGCTCCTACAATGAGCAGTTCTTC	CASARGSSYNEQFF
TRBV7-2	TRBJ1-1	-	TGTGCCAGCAGCCCACAGTCCAGAACGACTGAAGCTTTCTTT	CASSPQSRTTEAFF